Sequencing of this T cell receptor (beta chain) was carried out in a study of blood T cell repertoires in COVID-19. Study as a whole: Collection of acute and convalescent COVID-19 samples took place in the United States, Italy and Spain. Sources were T cells, B-cell-depleted T cells, or PBMCs; the material itself was cDNA or gDNA.

The CDR3 extends over 13 amino acids. The J segment lost 5 bases and the V segment lost 5 bases, leaving 5 bases of the junction unmatched. Germline-derived CDR1 and CDR2 are KGHSH and LQKENI. Enrolment of Seattle patients took place during active infection, and they were followed longitudinally. Methods used by the authors: How many nucleated cells were present was estimated from reference gene primer amplification. Produced via immunoSEQ multiplex PCR; TCRdb's table is partial and in-frame only. V and J calls and clone size follow that table, whereas D and trimming were derived from the DNA. The sample holds about 290,000 clones, roughly 86% seen once.

This TCR derives from a woman aged 30 to 39 with COVID-19, enrolled during active disease. The rearrangement links TRBV18 to TRBJ2-5; 7 nucleotides align to TRBD2. Sequencing used peripheral blood. The CDR3: CASSSTSAETQYF. The CDR3 region has the DNA TGTGCCAGCTCAAGCACTAGCGCGGAGACCCAGTACTTC. Supplemented by reference TRBV18 and TRBJ2-5, the full variable domain reads NAGVMQNPRHLVRRRGQEARLRCSPMKGHSHVYWYRQLPEEGLKFMVYLQKENIIDESGMPKERFSAEFPKEGPSILRIQQVVRGDSAAYFCASSSTSAETQYFGPGTRLLVL.